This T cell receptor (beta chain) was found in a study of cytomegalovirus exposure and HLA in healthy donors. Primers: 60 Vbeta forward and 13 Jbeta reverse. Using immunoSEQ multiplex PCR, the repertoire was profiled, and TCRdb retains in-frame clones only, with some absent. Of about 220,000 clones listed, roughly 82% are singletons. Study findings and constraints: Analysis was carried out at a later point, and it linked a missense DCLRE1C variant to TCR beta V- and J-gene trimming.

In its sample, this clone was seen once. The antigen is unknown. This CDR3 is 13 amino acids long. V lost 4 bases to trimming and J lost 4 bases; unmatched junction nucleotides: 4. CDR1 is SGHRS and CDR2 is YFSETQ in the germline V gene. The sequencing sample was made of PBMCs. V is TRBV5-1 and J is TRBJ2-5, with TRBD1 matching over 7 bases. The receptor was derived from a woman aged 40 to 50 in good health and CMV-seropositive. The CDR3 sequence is CASSPTGLETQYF. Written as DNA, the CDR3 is TGCGCCAGCAGCCCGACAGGGTTAGAGACCCAGTACTTC.